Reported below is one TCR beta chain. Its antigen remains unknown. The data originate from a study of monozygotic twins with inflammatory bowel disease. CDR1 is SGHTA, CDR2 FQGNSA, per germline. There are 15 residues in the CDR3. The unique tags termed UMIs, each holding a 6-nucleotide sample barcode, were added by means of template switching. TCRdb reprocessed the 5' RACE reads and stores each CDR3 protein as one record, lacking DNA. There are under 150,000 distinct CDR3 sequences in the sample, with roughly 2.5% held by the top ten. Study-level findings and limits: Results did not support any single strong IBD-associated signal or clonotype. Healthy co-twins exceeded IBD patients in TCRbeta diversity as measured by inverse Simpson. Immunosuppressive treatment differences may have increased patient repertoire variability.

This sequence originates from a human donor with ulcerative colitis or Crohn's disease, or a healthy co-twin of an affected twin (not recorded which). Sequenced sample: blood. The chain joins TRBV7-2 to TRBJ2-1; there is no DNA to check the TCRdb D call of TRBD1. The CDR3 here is CASSTGTGQYNEQFF.